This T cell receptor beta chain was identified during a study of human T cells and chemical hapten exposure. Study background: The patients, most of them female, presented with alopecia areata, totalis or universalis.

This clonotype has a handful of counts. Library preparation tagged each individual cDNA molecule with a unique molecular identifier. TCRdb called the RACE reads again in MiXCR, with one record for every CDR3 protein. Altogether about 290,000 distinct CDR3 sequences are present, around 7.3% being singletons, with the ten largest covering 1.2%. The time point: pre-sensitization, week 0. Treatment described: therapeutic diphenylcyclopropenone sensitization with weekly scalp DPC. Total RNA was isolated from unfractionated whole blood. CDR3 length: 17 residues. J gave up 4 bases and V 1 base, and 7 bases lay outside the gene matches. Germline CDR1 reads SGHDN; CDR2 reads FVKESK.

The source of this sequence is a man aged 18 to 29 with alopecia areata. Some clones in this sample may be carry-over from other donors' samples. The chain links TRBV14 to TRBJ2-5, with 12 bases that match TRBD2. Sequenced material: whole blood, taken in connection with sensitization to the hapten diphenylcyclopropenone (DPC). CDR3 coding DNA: TGTGCCAGCAGCCAAGGACCGGGACTAGCGGGTCGAGAGACCCAGTACTTC. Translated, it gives CASSQGPGLAGRETQYF. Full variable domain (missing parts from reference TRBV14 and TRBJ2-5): EAGVTQFPSHSVIEKGQTVTLRCDPISGHDNLYWYRRVMGKEIKFLLHFVKESKQDESGMPNNRFLAERTGGTYSTLKVQPAELEDSGVYFCASSQGPGLAGRETQYFGPGTRLLVL.